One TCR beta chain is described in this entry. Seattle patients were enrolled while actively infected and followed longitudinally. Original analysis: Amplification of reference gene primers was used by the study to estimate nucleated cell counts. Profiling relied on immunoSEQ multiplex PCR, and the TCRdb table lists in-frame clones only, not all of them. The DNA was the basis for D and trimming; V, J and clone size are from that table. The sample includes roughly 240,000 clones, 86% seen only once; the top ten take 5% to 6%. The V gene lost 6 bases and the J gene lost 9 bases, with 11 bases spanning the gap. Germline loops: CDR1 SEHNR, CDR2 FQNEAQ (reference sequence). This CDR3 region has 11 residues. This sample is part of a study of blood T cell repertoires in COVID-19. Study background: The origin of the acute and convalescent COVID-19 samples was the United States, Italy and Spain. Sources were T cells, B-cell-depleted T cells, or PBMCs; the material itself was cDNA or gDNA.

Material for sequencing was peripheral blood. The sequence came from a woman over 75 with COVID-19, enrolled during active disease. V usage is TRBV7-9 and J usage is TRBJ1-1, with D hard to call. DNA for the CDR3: TGTGCCAGCAGACTGGACGGGAAAGCTTTCTTT. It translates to CASRLDGKAFF.